This T cell receptor beta chain was recorded in a study of T cell repertoires in cytomegalovirus infection. Across the whole study: Public TCR beta signatures marked donors with CMV infection and the matching HLA. Study conclusions and caveats: Using cumulative public TCR beta family frequency, the authors identified those who carried CMV together with the relevant HLA.

As concerns this clonotype: Its cognate antigen is unknown. This clone may be a read error of a much larger clone one base away.

TCRdb itself ran the reads through MiXCR, one entry per CDR3 protein. This repertoire shows over 150,000 distinct CDR3 sequences, approximately 19% found once; its top ten account for around 3.1%. Germline V gene data show CDR1 as LGHDT and CDR2 as YNNKEL (reference sequence). V lost 0 bases and J lost 4, with 16 bases in between. The CDR3 is 16 amino acids. The sequence was collected from a human donor in good health (CMV status not recorded). Some clones in this sample may be carry-over from other donors' samples. This chain links TRBV3-1 with TRBJ2-7; TRBD2 might be the D (6 bases). The sequenced sample consisted of PBMCs. CDR3 residues: CASSQDWRSAGYEQYF. The CDR3 DNA reads as TGTGCCAGCAGCCAAGATTGGAGGAGCGCGGGGTACGAGCAGTACTTC.